A selection of T cell receptor beta chains follows, all from one sample in a study of blood T cell repertoires in COVID-19. The method was immunoSEQ multiplex PCR; TCRdb's version includes in-frame clones alone and lacks a portion of them. The data contain just over 250,000 clones, around 90% of them singletons. What was sequenced was peripheral blood. These receptors all stem from a man in his sixties who had recovered from COVID-19. CDR3s leave out the opening cysteine and the closing phenylalanine or tryptophan.

J,V,CDR3
TRBJ1-5,TRBV5-4,ASSRGPDLDQPQH
TRBJ1-4,TRBV6-4,ASSRDRDEKLF
TRBJ2-7,TRBV19,ASSMPSSYEQY
TRBJ2-5,TRBV2,ASQRQGAGETQY
TRBJ1-1,TRBV7-2,ASSWGQGGNTEAF
TRBJ1-1,TRBV30,AWIRVGRTEAF
TRBJ1-1,TRBV5-1,ASRRSSPLEAF
TRBJ1-3,TRBV2,ASSEDRRDRSGNTIY
TRBJ2-1,TRBV18,ASSPLELRTGMNEQF
TRBJ1-6,TRBV5-5,ASSLFAGGNNSPLH
TRBJ1-2,TRBV6-5,ASRSTRGYT
TRBJ2-7,TRBV3-1/TRBV3-2,ASSQEPGQTYEQY
TRBJ2-7,TRBV3-1/TRBV3-2,ASSPGGQQY
TRBJ2-3,TRBV11-3,ASSSRVTDTQY
TRBJ1-6,TRBV5-6,ASSSQRQGTYNSPLH
TRBJ1-2,TRBV30,AWSFPGTGDGYT